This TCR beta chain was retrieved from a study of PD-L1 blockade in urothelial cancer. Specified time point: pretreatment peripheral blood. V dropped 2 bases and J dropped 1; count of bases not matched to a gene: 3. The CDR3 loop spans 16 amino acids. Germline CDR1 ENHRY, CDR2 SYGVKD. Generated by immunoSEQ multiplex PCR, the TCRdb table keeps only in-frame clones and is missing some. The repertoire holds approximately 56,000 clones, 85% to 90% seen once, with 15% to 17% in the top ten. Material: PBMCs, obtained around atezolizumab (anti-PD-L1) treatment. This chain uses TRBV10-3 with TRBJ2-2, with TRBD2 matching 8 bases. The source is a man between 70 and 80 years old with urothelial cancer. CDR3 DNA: TGTGCCATCAGTGAGAGGCTAGCGGGGAACACCGGGGAGCTGTTTTTT. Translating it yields CAISERLAGNTGELFF.